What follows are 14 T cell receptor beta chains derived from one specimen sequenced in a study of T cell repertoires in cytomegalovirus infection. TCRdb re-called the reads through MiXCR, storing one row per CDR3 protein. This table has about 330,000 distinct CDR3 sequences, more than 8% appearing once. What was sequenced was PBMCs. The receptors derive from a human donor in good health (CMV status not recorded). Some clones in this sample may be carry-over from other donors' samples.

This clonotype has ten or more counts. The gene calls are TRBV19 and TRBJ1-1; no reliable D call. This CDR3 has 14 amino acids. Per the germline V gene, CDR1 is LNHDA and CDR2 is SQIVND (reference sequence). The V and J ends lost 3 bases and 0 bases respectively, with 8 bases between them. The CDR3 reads CASSMYSMNTEAFF. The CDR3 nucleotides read TGTGCCAGTAGTATGTACAGTATGAACACTGAAGCTTTCTTT. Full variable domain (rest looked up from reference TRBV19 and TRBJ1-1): DGGITQSPKYLFRKEGQNVTLSCEQNLNHDAMYWYRQDPGQGLRLIYYSQIVNDFQKGDIAEGYSVSREKKESFPLTVTSAQKNPTAFYLCASSMYSMNTEAFFGQGTRLTVV.

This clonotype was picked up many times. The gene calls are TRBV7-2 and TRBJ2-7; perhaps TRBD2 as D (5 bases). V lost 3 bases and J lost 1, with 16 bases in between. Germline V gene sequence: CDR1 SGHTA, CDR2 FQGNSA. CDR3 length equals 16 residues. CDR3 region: CASSLSVSGLSYEQYF. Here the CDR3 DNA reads TGTGCCAGCAGCTTGTCCGTAAGCGGCTTATCCTACGAGCAGTACTTC.

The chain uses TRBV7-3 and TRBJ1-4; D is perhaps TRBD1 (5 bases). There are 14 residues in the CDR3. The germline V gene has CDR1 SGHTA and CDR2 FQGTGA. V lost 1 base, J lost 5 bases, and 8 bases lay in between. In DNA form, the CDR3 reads TGTGCCAGCAGCTTAAGACAGCAGAATGAAAAACTGTTTTTT. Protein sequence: CASSLRQQNEKLFF.

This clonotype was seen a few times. The CDR3 loop reads CASSFATYNEQFF. For the CDR3, the DNA is TGTGCCAGCAGCTTCGCCACCTACAATGAGCAGTTCTTC. The gene calls are TRBV5-6 and TRBJ2-1; no clear D. The germline gives CDR1 SGHDT, CDR2 YYEEEE. Trimming removed 2 bases from V and 2 bases from J, with 5 bases in between. This CDR3 contains 13 residues.

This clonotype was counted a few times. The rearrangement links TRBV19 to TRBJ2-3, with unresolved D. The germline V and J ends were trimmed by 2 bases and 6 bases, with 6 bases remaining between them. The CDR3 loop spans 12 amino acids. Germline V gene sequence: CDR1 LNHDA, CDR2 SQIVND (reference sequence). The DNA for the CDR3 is TGTGCCAGTAGTATATCTGCCGATACGCAGTATTTT. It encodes CASSISADTQYF.

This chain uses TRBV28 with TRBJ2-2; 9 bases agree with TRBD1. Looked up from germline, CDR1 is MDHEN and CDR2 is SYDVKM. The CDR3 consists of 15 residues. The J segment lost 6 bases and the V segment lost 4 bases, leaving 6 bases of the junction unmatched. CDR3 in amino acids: CASSSGTGLAGELFF. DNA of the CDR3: TGTGCCAGCAGTTCCGGGACAGGGCTGGCCGGGGAGCTGTTTTTT.

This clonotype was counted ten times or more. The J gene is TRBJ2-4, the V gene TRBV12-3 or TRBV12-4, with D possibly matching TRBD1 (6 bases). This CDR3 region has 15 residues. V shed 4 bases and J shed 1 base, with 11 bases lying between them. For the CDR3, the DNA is TGTGCCAGCAGTTATCTTGGACAGGCCAAAAACATTCAGTACTTC. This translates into CASSYLGQAKNIQYF.

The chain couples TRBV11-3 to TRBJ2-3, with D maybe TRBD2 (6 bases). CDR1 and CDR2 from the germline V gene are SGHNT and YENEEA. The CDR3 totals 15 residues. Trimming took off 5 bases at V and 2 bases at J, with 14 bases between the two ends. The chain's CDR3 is CASSVTGTSTDTQYF. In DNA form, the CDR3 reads TGTGCCAGCAGCGTGACCGGGACTTCCACAGATACGCAGTATTTT.

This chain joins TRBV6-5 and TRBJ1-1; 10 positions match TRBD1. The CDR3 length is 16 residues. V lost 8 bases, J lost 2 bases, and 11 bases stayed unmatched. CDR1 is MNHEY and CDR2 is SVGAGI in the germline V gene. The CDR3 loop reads CASRQGQGWGNTEAFF. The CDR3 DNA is TGTGCCAGCCGCCAGGGACAGGGGTGGGGAAACACTGAAGCTTTCTTT.

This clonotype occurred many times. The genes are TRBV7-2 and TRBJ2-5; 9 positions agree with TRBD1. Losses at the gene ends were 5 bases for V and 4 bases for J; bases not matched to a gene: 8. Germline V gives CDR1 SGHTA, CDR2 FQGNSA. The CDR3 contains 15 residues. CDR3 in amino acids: CASSRPTGGGETQYF. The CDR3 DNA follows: TGTGCCAGCAGCCGACCCACAGGGGGCGGAGAGACCCAGTACTTC.

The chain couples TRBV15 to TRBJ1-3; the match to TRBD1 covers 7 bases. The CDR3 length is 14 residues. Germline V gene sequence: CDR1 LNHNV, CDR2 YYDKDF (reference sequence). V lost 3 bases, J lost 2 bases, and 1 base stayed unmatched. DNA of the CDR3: TGTGCCACCAGCAGCACAGGGGCTGGAAACACCATATATTTT. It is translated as CATSSTGAGNTIYF.

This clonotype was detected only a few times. This CDR3 is CASSLINLGTQYF. CDR3 nucleotide sequence: TGTGCCAGCAGCTTAATCAACCTAGGGACCCAGTACTTC. V usage is TRBV11-2 and J usage is TRBJ2-5, with D uncertain. Trimming left V 2 bases short and J 7 bases short, with 11 bases between. The CDR3 is 13 residues long. In germline, CDR1 is SGHAT, CDR2 FQNNGV.

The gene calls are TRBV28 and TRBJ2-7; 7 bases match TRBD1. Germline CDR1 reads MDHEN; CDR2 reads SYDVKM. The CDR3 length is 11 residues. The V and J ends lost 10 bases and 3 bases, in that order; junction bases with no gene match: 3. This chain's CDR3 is CAIGGFYEQYF. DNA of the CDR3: TGTGCCATAGGGGGCTTCTACGAGCAGTACTTC. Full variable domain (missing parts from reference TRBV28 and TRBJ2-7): DVKVTQSSRYLVKRTGEKVFLECVQDMDHENMFWYRQDPGLGLRLIYFSYDVKMKEKGDIPEGYSVSREKKERFSLILESASTNQTSMYLCAIGGFYEQYFGPGTRLTVT.

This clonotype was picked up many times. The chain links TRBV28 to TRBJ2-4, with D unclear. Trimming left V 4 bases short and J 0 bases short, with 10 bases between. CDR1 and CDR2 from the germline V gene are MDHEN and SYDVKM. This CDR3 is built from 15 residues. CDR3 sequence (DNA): TGTGCCAGCAGTTCTCCGACGACAGCCAAAAACATTCAGTACTTC. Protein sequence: CASSSPTTAKNIQYF. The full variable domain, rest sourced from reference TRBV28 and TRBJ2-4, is DVKVTQSSRYLVKRTGEKVFLECVQDMDHENMFWYRQDPGLGLRLIYFSYDVKMKEKGDIPEGYSVSREKKERFSLILESASTNQTSMYLCASSSPTTAKNIQYFGAGTRLSVL.